A single sample gave rise to the 27 T cell receptor beta chains below, sequenced in a study of cytomegalovirus exposure and HLA in healthy donors. PCR was performed using 60 Vbeta and 13 Jbeta primers. Repertoires were generated with immunoSEQ multiplex PCR, while TCRdb's copy carries only in-frame clones and drops some. The table has about 160,000 clones, about 60% seen once. Source material: PBMCs. The source is a woman in her sixties in good health and CMV-seropositive.

The chain couples TRBV2 to TRBJ1-4, with 8 positions matching TRBD1. The CDR3 consists of 14 residues. CDR1 is SNHLY and CDR2 is FYNNEI in the germline V gene. The V gene end was trimmed by 6 bases and the J gene end by 6 bases; junction bases not matched to a gene: 6. CDR3 sequence (DNA): TGTGCCAGCAGCAGGGGGCGTCTCGATGAAAAACTGTTTTTT. Translation gives CASSRGRLDEKLFF.

V and J are TRBV6-5 and TRBJ1-1; the match to TRBD1 covers 7 bases. The CDR3 is 15 residues long. V was clipped by 8 bases and J by 4 bases; unmatched bases: 13. From germline, CDR1 is MNHEY and CDR2 SVGAGI. This CDR3 is CASGLTGARGTEAFF. As DNA, the CDR3 is TGTGCCAGCGGTTTAACAGGGGCGAGGGGCACTGAAGCTTTCTTT.

The chain employs TRBV18 and TRBJ2-1; 7 bases line up with TRBD1. The CDR3 has 13 amino acids. V shed 7 bases, J shed 5 bases, and the junction held 5 bases outside the gene matches. The V gene's germline CDR1 is KGHSH and CDR2 LQKENI. Here the CDR3 reads CASLGTVNNEQFF. The CDR3, as DNA: TGTGCCAGCTTAGGGACAGTCAACAATGAGCAGTTCTTC.

This rearrangement joins TRBV7-2 to TRBJ2-1; 8 bases are shared with TRBD2. The CDR3 sequence is 17 residues long. V was pared by 3 bases and J by 4 bases, with 11 bases of the junction left unmatched. CDR1 and CDR2 from the germline V gene are SGHTA and FQGNSA. CDR3: CASSFLVETSDYNEQFF. CDR3 DNA sequence: TGTGCCAGCAGCTTTCTCGTAGAGACTAGCGATTACAATGAGCAGTTCTTC. Using reference TRBV7-2 and TRBJ2-1 for the parts outside the CDR3, the full variable domain is GAGVSQSPSNKVTEKGKDVELRCDPISGHTALYWYRQSLGQGLEFLIYFQGNSAPDKSGLPSDRFSAERTGGSVSTLTIQRTQQEDSAVYLCASSFLVETSDYNEQFFGPGTRLTVL.

This sequence joins TRBV5-1 and TRBJ1-2; no reliable D call. Between the trimmed V and J ends, which lost 0 bases and 5 bases, there was a span of 11 bases. The V gene's germline CDR1 is SGHRS and CDR2 YFSETQ. The CDR3 is 14 amino acids. The CDR3 is CASSLEEGGYGYTF. The CDR3 DNA sequence: TGCGCCAGCAGCTTGGAGGAGGGTGGATATGGCTACACCTTC. Based on the CDR3 plus reference TRBV5-1 and TRBJ1-2, the full variable domain is KAGVTQTPRYLIKTRGQQVTLSCSPISGHRSVSWYQQTPGQGLQFLFEYFSETQRNKGNFPGRFSGRQFSNSRSEMNVSTLELGDSALYLCASSLEEGGYGYTFGSGTRLTVV.

This sequence joins TRBV29-1 and TRBJ2-7; possible D gene TRBD2, 5 bases. Trimming pared 4 bases from V and 1 base from J, leaving 8 bases between. CDR3 length: 12 residues. Germline V gives CDR1 SQVTM, CDR2 ANQGSEA. This CDR3 is CSVVRGSYEQYF. The CDR3, as DNA: TGCAGCGTTGTCCGGGGATCCTACGAGCAGTACTTC.

This clone was picked up a small number of times. This chain uses TRBV15 with TRBJ2-3; D is undetermined. Trimming pared 0 bases from V and 2 bases from J, leaving 12 bases between. The germline gives CDR1 LNHNV, CDR2 YYDKDF (reference sequence). There are 16 residues in the CDR3. In DNA form, the CDR3 reads TGTGCCACCAGCAGAGAGGTATACGAACACACAGATACGCAGTATTTT. It encodes CATSREVYEHTDTQYF.

This clone has only a few counts. The chain employs TRBV7-8 and TRBJ2-3; perhaps TRBD2 as D (5 bases). The CDR3 length is 17 residues. Germline loops: CDR1 SGHVS, CDR2 FQNEAQ. V lost 5 bases and J 2 bases, leaving 20 bases between the germline ends. Here the CDR3 reads CASSHLGWTRATDTQYF. CDR3 coding DNA: TGTGCCAGCAGCCACCTCGGGTGGACTCGAGCCACAGATACGCAGTATTTT.

The V and J genes are TRBV2 and TRBJ1-1; D is possibly TRBD1 (5 bases). The CDR3 runs 14 residues. V gave up 7 bases and J gave up 1 base, with 13 bases separating them. Looked up from germline, CDR1 is SNHLY and CDR2 is FYNNEI. In nucleotides, the CDR3 is TGTGCCAGCAATACTGGGGGGAGGAACACTGAAGCTTTCTTT. Its translation: CASNTGGRNTEAFF.

The J gene is TRBJ2-5, the V gene TRBV28, with TRBD2 matching 8 bases. Losses at the gene ends were 7 bases for V and 1 base for J; bases not matched to a gene: 8. Germline CDR1 is MDHEN and CDR2 is SYDVKM. The CDR3 spans 15 residues. The CDR3: CASTPGGGLQETQYF. CDR3 DNA sequence: TGTGCCAGCACTCCCGGGGGGGGCCTCCAAGAGACCCAGTACTTC.

The gene calls are TRBV9 and TRBJ2-3, with TRBD2 matching over 7 bases. The V gene end was trimmed by 0 bases and the J gene end by 7 bases; junction bases not matched to a gene: 14. CDR3 size: 17 residues. The V gene's germline CDR1 is SGDLS and CDR2 YYNGEE. This chain's CDR3 is CASSVAPLAAELNTQYF. CDR3 sequence (DNA): TGTGCCAGCAGCGTAGCCCCCCTAGCGGCCGAACTCAATACGCAGTATTTT.

This sequence joins TRBV28 and TRBJ2-1; 8 nucleotides line up with TRBD2. The trim removed 4 bases at V and 8 bases at J, leaving 13 bases unmatched. This CDR3 region has 16 residues. Germline V gene sequence: CDR1 MDHEN, CDR2 SYDVKM. Written as DNA, the CDR3 is TGTGCCAGCAGTTGGGGGGGATCGGGACTAGTCGATGAGCAGTTCTTC. It yields the protein CASSWGGSGLVDEQFF.

The chain links TRBV28 to TRBJ2-1; 12 nucleotides match TRBD1. Germline values: CDR1 MDHEN, CDR2 SYDVKM. This CDR3 is built from 16 residues. J gave up 6 bases and V 5 bases, and 8 bases lay outside the gene matches. CDR3: CASSETGTGGINEQFF. The CDR3 coding sequence is TGTGCCAGCAGTGAGACCGGGACAGGGGGCATCAATGAGCAGTTCTTC.

The V and J genes are TRBV18 and TRBJ2-5, with 9 nucleotides matching TRBD1. With 5 bases clipped from V and 4 bases from J, the junction kept 2 bases outside the gene matches. There are 13 residues in the CDR3. Germline CDR1 and CDR2: KGHSH and LQKENI. The CDR3 region has the DNA TGTGCCAGCTCAGGACAGGGGACAGAGACCCAGTACTTC. It yields the protein CASSGQGTETQYF.

Comment on this clone: The sample has other DNA sequences that encode this CDR3 too. This chain links TRBV27 with TRBJ2-3; TRBD1 agrees at 7 bases. The V gene's germline CDR1 is MNHEY and CDR2 SMNVEV (reference sequence). V was pared by 2 bases and J by 2 bases, with 1 base of the junction left unmatched. The CDR3 totals 14 residues. CDR3 protein: CASSLGTDTDTQYF. The CDR3 region has the DNA TGTGCCAGCAGTTTAGGGACAGACACAGATACGCAGTATTTT.

The CDR3 spells CASTGSQGAHEQYF. The CDR3 DNA reads as TGTGCCAGCACGGGATCCCAGGGGGCCCACGAGCAGTACTTC. This sequence joins TRBV6-5 and TRBJ2-7; 8 bases agree with TRBD1. J was trimmed by 5 bases and V by 7 bases; bases with no gene match: 10. The CDR3 spans 14 residues. Germline lookup yields CDR1 MNHEY and CDR2 SVGAGI.

This clone has a handful of counts. The V call is TRBV5-5, the J call TRBJ2-7; 7 bases align to TRBD1. The CDR3 consists of 15 residues. J was trimmed by 0 bases and V by 0 bases; bases with no gene match: 3. Germline-derived CDR1 and CDR2 are SGHKS and YYEKEE (reference sequence). CDR3 amino acids: CASSLGQGFSYEQYF. The CDR3 nucleotides read TGTGCCAGCAGCTTGGGACAGGGTTTCTCCTACGAGCAGTACTTC.

The chain joins TRBV20-1 to TRBJ2-5; no clear D. Germline loops: CDR1 DFQATT, CDR2 SNEGSKA (reference sequence). The CDR3 loop spans 11 amino acids. Trimming pared 4 bases from V and 2 bases from J, leaving 5 bases between. The CDR3, as DNA: TGCAGTGCTACCCAGCAAGAGACCCAGTACTTC. Translating it yields CSATQQETQYF.

This chain connects TRBV28 to TRBJ2-1; a possible D gene is TRBD1 (6 bases). The CDR3 is 13 residues long. Germline CDR1 MDHEN, CDR2 SYDVKM. V shed 7 bases and J shed 6 bases, with 13 bases lying between them. The CDR3 region has the DNA TGTGCCAGCACCCGGAAGGGGGTCAATGAGCAGTTCTTC. It is translated as CASTRKGVNEQFF.

V is TRBV7-6 and J is TRBJ2-7; perhaps TRBD1 as D (6 bases). Trimming pared 1 base from V and 0 bases from J, leaving 13 bases between. Germline values: CDR1 SGHVS, CDR2 FNYEAQ. The CDR3 totals 16 residues. The CDR3 protein is CASSLGGPQGSYEQYF. CDR3 sequence (DNA): TGTGCCAGCAGCTTAGGGGGTCCACAGGGCTCCTACGAGCAGTACTTC.

The V and J genes are TRBV19 and TRBJ1-2; D perhaps matches TRBD1 (5 bases). V gave up 9 bases and J gave up 6 bases, with 17 bases separating them. The CDR3 length is 13 residues. Germline V lookup: CDR1 LNHDA, CDR2 SQIVND (reference sequence). The CDR3 loop is CASRRLGTDGYTF. CDR3 coding DNA: TGTGCCAGCCGTAGATTGGGGACTGATGGCTACACCTTC.

This clone was seen a few times. V usage is TRBV9 and J usage is TRBJ1-1; 7 nucleotides agree with TRBD1. From germline, CDR1 is SGDLS and CDR2 YYNGEE. CDR3 length: 14 residues. Trimming removed 6 bases from V and 4 bases from J; junction bases left unmatched: 9. This CDR3 reads CASTKTGSSTEAFF. DNA of the CDR3: TGTGCCAGCACCAAGACAGGGAGTAGCACTGAAGCTTTCTTT.

This clone appeared a single time. The chain employs TRBV5-1 and TRBJ2-2; 7 bases agree with TRBD2. The CDR3 is 16 residues long. J lost 6 bases, V lost 5 bases, and 13 bases had no gene match. Germline V gene lookup returns CDR1 SGHRS and CDR2 YFSETQ. In DNA, the CDR3 is TGCGCCAGCAGTGGCGCGGGAGTGCTCTCGGCCGGGGAGCTGTTTTTT. Translating gives CASSGAGVLSAGELFF.

The V and J genes are TRBV5-1 and TRBJ2-1; the match to TRBD2 covers 12 bases. Germline V gene sequence: CDR1 SGHRS, CDR2 YFSETQ. V shed 1 base and J 3 bases; nucleotides not matched to a gene: 8. The CDR3 is 18 amino acids. CDR3 region: CASSLPSRLAGVYNEQFF. Written as DNA, the CDR3 is TGCGCCAGCAGCTTGCCCTCTCGACTAGCGGGAGTCTACAATGAGCAGTTCTTC.

The rearrangement uses TRBV30 and TRBJ2-7, with D tentatively TRBD2 (7 bases). CDR1 is GTSNPN and CDR2 is SVGIG in the germline V gene (reference sequence). This CDR3 spans 15 amino acids. Trimming stripped 0 bases from V and 0 bases from J, with 12 bases between. In nucleotides, the CDR3 is TGTGCCTGGAGTGTAAAGGGAGGGGGCTCCTACGAGCAGTACTTC. Residues: CAWSVKGGGSYEQYF.

V is TRBV11-2 and J is TRBJ2-7; TRBD1 might be the D (5 bases). The CDR3 runs to 14 residues. CDR1 is SGHAT, CDR2 FQNNGV, per germline. Trimming left V 1 base short and J 2 bases short, with 9 bases between. The CDR3: CASSLVTATYEQYF. CDR3 nucleotide sequence: TGTGCCAGCAGCTTAGTGACAGCAACCTACGAGCAGTACTTC.

This clone came up once. In DNA form, the CDR3 reads TGTGCCAGCAGCCCCACAGGGGGCACGTATGAAAAACTGTTTTTT. Protein product: CASSPTGGTYEKLFF. The rearrangement uses TRBV9 and TRBJ1-4; 9 nucleotides match TRBD1. CDR3 length: 15 amino acids. The V gene's germline CDR1 is SGDLS and CDR2 YYNGEE. The trim removed 4 bases at V and 6 bases at J, leaving 7 bases unmatched. The variable domain in full, completed from reference TRBV9 and TRBJ1-4, reads DSGVTQTPKHLITATGQRVTLRCSPRSGDLSVYWYQQSLDQGLQFLIQYYNGEERAKGNILERFSAQQFPDLHSELNLSSLELGDSALYFCASSPTGGTYEKLFFGSGTQLSVL.